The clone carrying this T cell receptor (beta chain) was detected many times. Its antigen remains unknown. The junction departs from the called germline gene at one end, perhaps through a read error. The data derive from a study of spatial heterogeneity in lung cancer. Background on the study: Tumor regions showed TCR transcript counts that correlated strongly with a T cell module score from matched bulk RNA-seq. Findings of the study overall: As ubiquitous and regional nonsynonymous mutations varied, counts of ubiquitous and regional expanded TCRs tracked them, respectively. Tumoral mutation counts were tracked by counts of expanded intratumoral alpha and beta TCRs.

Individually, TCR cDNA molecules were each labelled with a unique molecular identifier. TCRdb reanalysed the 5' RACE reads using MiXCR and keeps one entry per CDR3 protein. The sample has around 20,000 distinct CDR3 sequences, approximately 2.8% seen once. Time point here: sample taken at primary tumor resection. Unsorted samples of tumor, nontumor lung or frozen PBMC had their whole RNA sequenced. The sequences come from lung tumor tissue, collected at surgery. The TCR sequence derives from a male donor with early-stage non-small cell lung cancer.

CDR3 region: CASSRTSGPVVF. The CDR3 bases are TGTGCCAGCAGTCGGACTAGCGGCCCTGTGGTCTTC. The V call is TRBV7-3, the J call TRBJ2-1, with 10 bases fitting TRBD2. There are 12 residues in the CDR3. Germline CDR1 and CDR2: SGHTA and FQGTGA.